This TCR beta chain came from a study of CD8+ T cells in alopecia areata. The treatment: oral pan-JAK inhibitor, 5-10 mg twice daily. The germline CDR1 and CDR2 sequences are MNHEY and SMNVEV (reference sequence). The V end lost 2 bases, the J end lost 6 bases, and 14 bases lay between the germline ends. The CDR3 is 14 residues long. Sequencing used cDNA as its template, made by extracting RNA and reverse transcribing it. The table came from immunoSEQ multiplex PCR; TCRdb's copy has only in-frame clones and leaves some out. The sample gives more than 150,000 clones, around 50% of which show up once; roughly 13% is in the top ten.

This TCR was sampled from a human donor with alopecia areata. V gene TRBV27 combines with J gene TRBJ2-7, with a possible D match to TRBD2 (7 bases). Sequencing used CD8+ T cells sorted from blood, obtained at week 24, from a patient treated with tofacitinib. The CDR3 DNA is TGTGCCAGCAGTTTAGGTGGGGGGGCGTTCGAGCAGTACTTC. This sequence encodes CASSLGGGAFEQYF.